The present TCR beta chain was sequenced within a study of long-term antiretroviral therapy in people with HIV (dated by TCRdb to between 2021 and 2022). Notes on the research overall: The earliest samples were collected approximately a decade before the 2015 WHO recommendation for immediate ART, a period when ART was typically delayed until CD4 counts fell. About 35% of the 30 participants with HIV were female. This retrospective serial study examined whether starting ART and sustained HIV suppression were associated with changes in the composition and diversity of the TRB repertoire in peripheral blood. A total of over 150 cryopreserved PBMC samples came from approximately 30 adults with confirmed HIV infection and were collected serially over a mean of about six years (range 1-12). Test extractions of a monoclonal T-cell line alongside approximately 34 polyclonal samples showed no cross-contamination during QIAcube processing.

What the research found in general, with its limitations: Because pre-ART samples had limited cell numbers, profiling was done on unsorted PBMC rather than on sorted CD4+ and CD8+ T cells. Narrower CDR3 length ranges were observed in HIV repertoires than in controls, and an antigen-experienced repertoire with only a slight naive shift after ART was suggested by the network structure. Inferences about post-ART repertoire changes were limited because no data were available on ART adherence, viral resistance or therapy changes. The samples span the years 2004 to 2017, and the ART regimens used may be less effective than current regimens. ART initiation was associated with a significant increase in TRB diversity, but diversity stayed significantly below transplant donor controls even after long-term ART. Limited PBMC availability meant only the TCR beta chain was sequenced, without alpha chain pairing. Expanded TRB clones identified before ART initiation dominated the repertoire at all time points, although this dominance fluctuated and declined in many PLHIV after ART.

CDR1 and CDR2, per the germline V gene (reference sequence), are LNHDA and SQIVND. The CDR3 contains 13 residues, cysteine and phenylalanine counted. Only the CDR3 region is kept as DNA, spanning 39 bases read in frame from base 1. After removal of 8 bases from V and 7 bases from J, the junction retains 7 bases not matched to a gene. Participants were included only if at least one PBMC sample before ART initiation and at least two post-ART samples were available. Treatment was received in the United States of America by all participants with HIV. Cryopreserved samples of about 0.95-10 million PBMC were thawed and washed before DNA extraction. At the time of the earliest PBMC sample, participants with HIV were aged between about 23 and 54 years. Each participant contributed PBMC samples from 1-4 timepoints before ART initiation and 2-8 timepoints after ART initiation, with a median of 7 samples. Serial HIV viral load, CD4+ T-cell count, ART history and demographic data were obtained for every participant. Genomic DNA was extracted from unsorted PBMC with a Qiagen kit on a QIAcube, with processing performed in batches of 12 samples.

The immunoSEQ hsTCRB v3.0 assay was used at survey level resolution to sequence the TRB variable region. A depth of roughly 35,000-55,000 T-cell genomes per sample was targeted for TRB sequencing. Pooled TRB libraries were sequenced on an Illumina MiSeq with a v3 150-cycle kit. Under the source paper's analysis protocol: Analysis of repertoires was carried out in R inside a reproducible Nextflow workflow spanning QC, data transformation and analysis. LymphoSeq2, an R package for exploring AIRR-Seq data, was used to implement the custom analyses. After excluding a handful of samples that yielded fewer than 5000 total TRB sequences, under 200 HIV repertoires remained for analysis. Among the 170 to 200 HIV repertoires that were kept, under 60 were collected before ART initiation and more than 120 were collected after ART initiation. Repertoires were downsampled to 5000 TRB nucleotide sequences, with summary statistics averaged over 100 downsampling iterations. The analysis kept only TRB sequences whose CDR3 regions were at least seven amino acids long. Diversity was assessed using a clonality score derived from Shannon entropy and using the Gini coefficient. In the repertoire networks, any two of the top 5000 CDR3 amino acid sequences were linked whenever the two sequences differed by an edit distance of one. Antigen specificity groups and MHC restriction were predicted for TRB CDR3 amino acid sequences with GLIPH2. To flag known CMV, EBV, HIV or tissue antigen associations, CDR3 amino acid sequences were matched against VDJdb and McPAS-TCR. Pre-ART, post-ART and control groups were compared with Wilcoxon signed-rank tests and Holm-Bonferroni correction. What TCRdb holds here is the immuneACCESS table cut down to in-frame rearrangements. Part of the clones is not present; checked against another copy, under half of the missing clones reflect an unresolved V gene, and the others are unexplained. The V and J calls and clone size were taken over from that table, and D and trimming were inferred from the DNA. In all, the sample holds some 20,000 clones, and approximately 88% of those were seen once. 8% of the sample belongs to the ten largest clones.

A word on this clone: What antigen it recognizes has not been identified. Base qualities are not at hand, and no much larger clone is one base apart.

This chain is built from TRBV19 and TRBJ2-1; the central 8 bases match TRBD2. This specimen consisted of unsorted PBMCs, obtained 0.9 years after starting antiretroviral therapy. This clonotype originated in a man younger than 30 with HIV. CDR3 reads: CASGRGVGNEQFF. The nucleotide sequence is TGTGCCAGTGGGCGGGGGGTCGGGAATGAGCAGTTCTTC.